This TCR beta chain was identified in a study of T cells in Graves' hyperthyroidism and ophthalmopathy. Germline values: CDR1 SGHTA, CDR2 FQGNSA. Losses at the gene ends were 5 bases for V and 1 base for J; bases not matched to a gene: 10. The CDR3 has 16 residues. Template material for amplifying TCR beta CDR3 regions consisted of RNA transcripts. With the HTBI primer set, the TCR CDR3 went through a first round of RT-PCR. Via MiXCR, TCRdb re-called the multiplex PCR reads, giving one row per CDR3 protein. Of 660,000 or so distinct CDR3 sequences in the sample, around 20% were seen once. The source is a man aged 30-40 years with Graves' ophthalmopathy. The sequenced sample consisted of blood. V usage is TRBV7-2 and J usage is TRBJ2-5; 7 bases line up with TRBD2. The CDR3 protein is CASSDRLARGQETQYF. In DNA, the CDR3 is TGTGCCAGCAGCGACCGACTAGCCCGCGGCCAAGAGACCCAGTACTTC. Looking up the rest from reference TRBV7-2 and TRBJ2-5 gives the full variable domain: GAGVSQSPSNKVTEKGKDVELRCDPISGHTALYWYRQSLGQGLEFLIYFQGNSAPDKSGLPSDRFSAERTGGSVSTLTIQRTQQEDSAVYLCASSDRLARGQETQYFGPGTRLLVL.